What follows is one T cell receptor (beta chain) and its context. Its antigen is not known. Treatment noted: roughly 20 received Ad26.COV2.S at low or high dose, single or two shots; about five received placebo; per-sample allocation not given. At day 63 after the first vaccine or placebo injection, samples were drawn. This sample stems from a study of Ad26.COV2.S vaccination and SARS-CoV-2 variants. The wider study: Intramuscular Ad26.COV2.S doses were given once or twice, 56 days apart. Study outcomes and limitations: Researchers cautioned that TCR breadth and depth analyses may have underestimated total T cell responses.

Germline loops: CDR1 SGHTA, CDR2 FQGTGA. There are 17 residues in the CDR3. V was pared by 2 bases and J by 6 bases, with 13 bases of the junction left unmatched. Measured with immunoSEQ multiplex PCR; TCRdb has only the in-frame clones, and not every one. The profile shows about 260,000 clones, 87% of them singletons. This chain links TRBV7-3 with TRBJ2-3; 8 nucleotides align to TRBD2. This receptor was obtained from a person aged 18 to 59 who received the Ad26.COV2.S COVID-19 vaccine or a placebo. The source was peripheral blood, collected in a trial of Ad26.COV2.S vaccine versus placebo. The CDR3 spells CASSLQGTGGPMDTQYF. The CDR3 DNA reads as TGTGCCAGCAGCTTACAGGGTACGGGAGGGCCTATGGATACGCAGTATTTT.